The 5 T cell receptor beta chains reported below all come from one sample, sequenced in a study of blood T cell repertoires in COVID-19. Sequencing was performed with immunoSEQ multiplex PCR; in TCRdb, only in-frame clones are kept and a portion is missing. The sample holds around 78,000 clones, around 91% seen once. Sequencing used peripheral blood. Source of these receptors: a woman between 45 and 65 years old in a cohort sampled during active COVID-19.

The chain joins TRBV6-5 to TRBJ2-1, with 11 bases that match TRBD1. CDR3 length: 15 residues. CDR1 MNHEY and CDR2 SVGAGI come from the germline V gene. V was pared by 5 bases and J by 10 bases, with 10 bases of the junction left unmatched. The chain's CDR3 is CASSPGTGGRAEQFF. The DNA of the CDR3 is TGTGCCAGCAGTCCCGGGACAGGGGGACGGGCGGAGCAGTTCTTC.

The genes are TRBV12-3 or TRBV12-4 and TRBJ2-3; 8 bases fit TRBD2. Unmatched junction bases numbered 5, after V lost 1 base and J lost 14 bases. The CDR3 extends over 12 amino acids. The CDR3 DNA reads TGTGCCAGCAGTTTAGACGGGAGGGCCCTGTATTTT. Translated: CASSLDGRALYF.

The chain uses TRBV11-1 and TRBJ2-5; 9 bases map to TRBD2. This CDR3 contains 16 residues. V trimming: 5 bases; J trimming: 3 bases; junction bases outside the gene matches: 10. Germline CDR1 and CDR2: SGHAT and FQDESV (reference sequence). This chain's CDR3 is CASSTPGVAGEETQYF. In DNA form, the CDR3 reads TGTGCCAGCAGCACCCCCGGAGTAGCGGGGGAAGAGACCCAGTACTTC.

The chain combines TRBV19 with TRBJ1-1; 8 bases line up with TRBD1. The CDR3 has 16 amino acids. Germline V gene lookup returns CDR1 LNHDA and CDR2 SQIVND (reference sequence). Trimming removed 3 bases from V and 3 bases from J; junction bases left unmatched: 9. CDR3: CASSIRVTGVHTEAFF. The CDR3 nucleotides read TGTGCCAGTAGTATCAGGGTGACAGGGGTCCACACTGAAGCTTTCTTT.

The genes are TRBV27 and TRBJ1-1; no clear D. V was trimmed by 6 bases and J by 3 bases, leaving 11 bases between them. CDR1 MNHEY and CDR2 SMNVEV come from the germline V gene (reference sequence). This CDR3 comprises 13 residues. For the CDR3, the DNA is TGTGCCAGCAGCAGCAACGGGGACACTGAAGCTTTCTTT. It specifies CASSSNGDTEAFF.